Below are 32 T cell receptor beta chains sequenced from a single sample in a study of blood T cell repertoires in COVID-19. The repertoire was sequenced with immunoSEQ multiplex PCR; TCRdb's copy has only in-frame clones and lacks some. The table has around 350,000 clones, around 86% seen once. What was sequenced was peripheral blood. These receptors all stem from a human donor in a cohort sampled during active COVID-19.

The chain has TRBV19 and TRBJ2-1; D call uncertain. The CDR3 has 13 residues. Trimming shortened V by 2 bases and J by 9 bases, and 11 bases separated the two germline ends. CDR1 and CDR2 from the germline V gene are LNHDA and SQIVND (reference sequence). The CDR3 spells CASSISPTGEQFF. CDR3 DNA: TGTGCCAGTAGTATAAGCCCCACGGGTGAGCAGTTCTTC.

This chain joins TRBV7-2 and TRBJ2-7, with a tentative D call TRBD2 (5 bases). Trimming took 5 bases from V and 2 from J, leaving 13 bases between them. The CDR3 is 14 amino acids. Germline CDR1 reads SGHTA; CDR2 reads FQGNSA. For the CDR3, the DNA is TGTGCCAGCAGCCCGGGGATTTTACCCTACGAGCAGTACTTC. It yields the protein CASSPGILPYEQYF.

This clone was found a few times. The chain uses TRBV6-6 and TRBJ2-7, with TRBD2 matching 13 bases. CDR1 is MNHNY and CDR2 is SVGAGI in the germline V gene (reference sequence). The junction had 4 bases not matched to a gene; V was cut back by 5 bases and J by 0 bases. This CDR3 is built from 16 residues. This CDR3 is CASSGTSGTISYEQYF. Here the CDR3 DNA reads TGTGCCAGCAGTGGGACTAGCGGGACAATCTCCTACGAGCAGTACTTC.

The rearrangement links TRBV2 to TRBJ2-7, with 10 bases lining up with TRBD2. Trimming took 6 bases from V and 4 from J; bases not matched to a gene: 9. This CDR3 contains 15 residues. Looked up from germline, CDR1 is SNHLY and CDR2 is FYNNEI. The CDR3 bases are TGTGCCAGCAGCCCCCGCGGTAGCGGGGGGTACGAGCAGTACTTC. Its translation is CASSPRGSGGYEQYF. The full variable domain, rest sourced from reference TRBV2 and TRBJ2-7, is EPEVTQTPSHQVTQMGQEVILRCVPISNHLYFYWYRQILGQKVEFLVSFYNNEISEKSEIFDDQFSVERPDGSNFTLKIRSTKLEDSAMYFCASSPRGSGGYEQYFGPGTRLTVT.

This chain connects TRBV10-3 to TRBJ1-1; 11 nucleotides line up with TRBD1. CDR1 is ENHRY and CDR2 is SYGVKD in the germline V gene. Trimming took 5 bases from V and 0 from J; bases not matched to a gene: 5. This CDR3 has 16 residues. CDR3 nucleotide sequence: TGTGCCATCAGTAACCGGGACAGGGGGATGAACACTGAAGCTTTCTTT. As protein: CAISNRDRGMNTEAFF.

This rearrangement joins TRBV29-1 to TRBJ2-3, with 9 bases aligning to TRBD2. Trimming took 0 bases from V and 6 from J; bases not matched to a gene: 7. The V gene's germline CDR1 is SQVTM and CDR2 ANQGSEA. There are 15 residues in the CDR3. The chain's CDR3 is CSVEDILAGRDTQYF. The CDR3, as DNA: TGCAGCGTTGAAGATATTCTAGCGGGAAGGGATACGCAGTATTTT.

This clone was observed a single time. The chain links TRBV13 to TRBJ2-1, with a tentative D call TRBD2 (5 bases). V shed 2 bases and J shed 5 bases, with 10 bases lying between them. Germline CDR1 PRHDT, CDR2 FYEKMQ (reference sequence). The CDR3 covers 14 residues. CDR3 bases: TGTGCCAGCAGCTTATTTCCCGGGGACAATGAGCAGTTCTTC. This codes for CASSLFPGDNEQFF.

The V call is TRBV6-5, the J call TRBJ1-2; 7 positions match TRBD1. The CDR3 is 15 residues long. CDR1 MNHEY and CDR2 SVGAGI come from the germline V gene. V was pared by 4 bases and J by 4 bases, with 9 bases of the junction left unmatched. CDR3 DNA sequence: TGTGCCAGCAGTTCCGCGGGACAGACGTTCTATGGCTACACCTTC. This sequence encodes CASSSAGQTFYGYTF.

The V and J genes are TRBV1 and TRBJ1-2; TRBD1, the D gene given by the table, was not confirmed from the DNA. TRBV1 is a pseudogene. The CDR3 extends over 16 amino acids. CDR3 in DNA: TGCACCAGCAGCCAAGAAAGGGGGACAGCTAACTATGGCTACACCTTC. It yields the protein CTSSQERGTANYGYTF.

The chain links TRBV4-1 to TRBJ2-5; D is possibly TRBD2 (6 bases). The germline gives CDR1 MGHRA, CDR2 YSYEKL. V shed 4 bases and J shed 3 bases, with 12 bases lying between them. The CDR3 runs to 14 residues. The CDR3 nucleotides read TGCGCCAGCAGCCGAGCTGGCGGGGAAGAGACCCAGTACTTC. Its protein product is CASSRAGGEETQYF.

This clone has just one count. V is TRBV12-3 or TRBV12-4 and J is TRBJ1-4; D is undetermined. The CDR3 consists of 12 residues. Trimming left V 3 bases short and J 4 bases short, with 3 bases between. The CDR3 loop reads CASSFYNEKLFF. CDR3 in DNA: TGTGCCAGCAGTTTTTATAATGAAAAACTGTTTTTT.

This clone has just one count. The rearrangement uses TRBV5-4 and TRBJ2-1; 10 nucleotides line up with TRBD2. V shed 0 bases and J 3 bases; nucleotides not matched to a gene: 12. CDR3 size: 19 residues. The germline CDR1 and CDR2 sequences are SGHNT and YYREEE (reference sequence). The CDR3 loop is CASSLASAASGRLYNEQFF. The CDR3 nucleotides read TGTGCCAGCAGCTTGGCCTCGGCGGCTAGCGGGAGACTCTACAATGAGCAGTTCTTC.

This chain joins TRBV29-1 and TRBJ1-3, with TRBD1 matching over 8 bases. This CDR3 is 15 amino acids long. Per the germline V gene, CDR1 is SQVTM and CDR2 is ANQGSEA. Trimming at V came to 1 base and at J to 8 bases, leaving 10 bases not matched to a gene. CDR3 DNA: TGCAGCGTTGAAGTGGAACAGGGGGAGGCAGACACCATATATTTT. Translating it yields CSVEVEQGEADTIYF.

This clone was seen only a few times. The chain combines TRBV12-3 or TRBV12-4 with TRBJ1-2; perhaps TRBD1 as D (6 bases). V lost 6 bases and J 4 bases, leaving 9 bases between the germline ends. This CDR3 is built from 12 residues. For the CDR3, the DNA is TGTGCCAGCAGGGGGGACACCTATGGCTACACCTTC. It is translated as CASRGDTYGYTF.

The chain is built from TRBV5-1 and TRBJ1-3; possibly TRBD1 for D (6 bases). The CDR3 length is 18 residues. Germline loops: CDR1 SGHRS, CDR2 YFSETQ. The germline V and J ends were trimmed by 0 bases and 9 bases, with 25 bases remaining between them. CDR3: CASSLGDGGSLLRGTIYF. The DNA of the CDR3 is TGCGCCAGCAGCTTGGGGGACGGAGGCTCCTTACTCAGGGGCACCATATATTTT.

This clone was counted a single time. V gene TRBV30 combines with J gene TRBJ2-1; maybe TRBD1 (6 bases). From germline, CDR1 is GTSNPN and CDR2 SVGIG (reference sequence). Trimming left V 5 bases short and J 7 bases short, with 12 bases between. The CDR3 runs 12 residues. The CDR3 coding sequence is TGTGCCTGGCGGGGTCAGGGGAATGAGCAGTTCTTC. Translating gives CAWRGQGNEQFF.

CDR3 amino acids: CASSKPGQQNTEAFF. The CDR3 nucleotides read TGTGCCAGCAGCAAGCCGGGACAGCAGAACACTGAAGCTTTCTTT. The V gene is TRBV7-2, the J gene TRBJ1-1, with 7 bases matching TRBD1. V shed 5 bases, J shed 1 base, and the junction held 7 bases outside the gene matches. Germline assignment: CDR1 SGHTA and CDR2 FQGNSA. This CDR3 contains 15 residues. The complete variable domain, with remaining parts taken from reference TRBV7-2 and TRBJ1-1, reads GAGVSQSPSNKVTEKGKDVELRCDPISGHTALYWYRQSLGQGLEFLIYFQGNSAPDKSGLPSDRFSAERTGGSVSTLTIQRTQQEDSAVYLCASSKPGQQNTEAFFGQGTRLTVV.

V and J are TRBV7-2 and TRBJ2-3, with 7 bases identical to TRBD2. Germline V gene lookup returns CDR1 SGHTA and CDR2 FQGNSA. Trimming took 1 base from V and 3 from J; bases not matched to a gene: 4. This CDR3 is 15 amino acids long. The CDR3 is CASSLGGGGTDTQYF. The CDR3 bases are TGTGCCAGCAGCTTAGGGGGGGGAGGTACAGATACGCAGTATTTT.

The chain is built from TRBV5-1 and TRBJ1-1, with TRBD1 as a possible D gene (6 bases). Germline-derived CDR1 and CDR2 are SGHRS and YFSETQ. V was pared by 0 bases and J by 1 base, with 13 bases between. The CDR3 length is 16 residues. The CDR3 sequence: CASSLVGGESNTEAFF. DNA of the CDR3: TGCGCCAGCAGCTTGGTTGGGGGCGAATCGAACACTGAAGCTTTCTTT.

V gene TRBV28 combines with J gene TRBJ1-1; D perhaps matches TRBD1 (5 bases). Between the trimmed V and J ends, which lost 7 bases and 8 bases, there was a span of 20 bases. Germline values: CDR1 MDHEN, CDR2 SYDVKM. The CDR3 sequence is 14 residues long. The chain's CDR3 is CASTPQGLMVEAFF. In DNA form, the CDR3 reads TGTGCCAGCACCCCCCAGGGCCTCATGGTGGAAGCTTTCTTT.

There are a few counts of this clone. This chain links TRBV19 with TRBJ2-7; 8 bases line up with TRBD1. After removal of 2 bases from V and 4 bases from J, the junction contained 16 bases not matched to a gene. The CDR3 extends over 18 amino acids. CDR1 is LNHDA, CDR2 SQIVND, per germline (reference sequence). CDR3 residues: CASSISYGRGQGGYEQYF. DNA of the CDR3: TGTGCCAGTAGTATAAGCTACGGACGAGGACAGGGAGGATACGAGCAGTACTTC.

This clone was detected a few times. This sequence joins TRBV5-1 and TRBJ2-1; 7 nucleotides agree with TRBD1. The germline V gene encodes CDR1 SGHRS and CDR2 YFSETQ. J gave up 3 bases and V 6 bases, and 12 bases lay outside the gene matches. CDR3 length: 16 residues. In nucleotides, the CDR3 is TGCGCCAGCAAGTCTAGGGGACAGCCGCTCTACAATGAGCAGTTCTTC. This gives the protein CASKSRGQPLYNEQFF.

V usage is TRBV5-1 and J usage is TRBJ1-1; D is uncertain. Looked up from germline, CDR1 is SGHRS and CDR2 is YFSETQ. V gave up 1 base and J gave up 1 base, with 11 bases separating them. The CDR3 contains 15 residues. In DNA, the CDR3 is TGCGCCAGCAGCTTGTACCCGGAGGGGAACACTGAAGCTTTCTTT. This gives the protein CASSLYPEGNTEAFF.

The chain has TRBV28 and TRBJ2-7; 7 bases agree with TRBD2. With V trimmed by 5 bases and J by 5 bases, 6 bases remained unmatched. CDR3 size: 13 residues. CDR1 is MDHEN and CDR2 is SYDVKM in the germline V gene. CDR3 bases: TGTGCCAGCAGTCGAGCGGGGATCGACGAGCAGTACTTC. It translates to CASSRAGIDEQYF. Together with reference TRBV28 and TRBJ2-7, the CDR3 gives the full variable domain: DVKVTQSSRYLVKRTGEKVFLECVQDMDHENMFWYRQDPGLGLRLIYFSYDVKMKEKGDIPEGYSVSREKKERFSLILESASTNQTSMYLCASSRAGIDEQYFGPGTRLTVT.

The V gene is TRBV6-5, the J gene TRBJ2-3, with 8 bases aligning to TRBD1. The CDR3 runs to 13 residues. The V segment lost 6 bases and the J segment 2 bases; nucleotides outside the gene matches: 1. The V gene's germline CDR1 is MNHEY and CDR2 SVGAGI. CDR3 DNA: TGTGCCAGCAGGGACAGGGCCACAGATACGCAGTATTTT. This codes for CASRDRATDTQYF.

The chain carries TRBV7-9 and TRBJ1-5; D may be TRBD1 (6 bases). This CDR3 spans 14 amino acids. Germline V CDR1 and CDR2: SEHNR, FQNEAQ (reference sequence). The V end lost 4 bases, the J end lost 6 bases, and 13 bases lay between the germline ends. CDR3 region: CASSSTGTGQPQHF. Here the CDR3 DNA reads TGTGCCAGCAGCTCGACAGGAACGGGTCAGCCCCAGCATTTT.

The J gene is TRBJ2-5, the V gene TRBV19, with D possibly being TRBD2 (6 bases). Germline loops: CDR1 LNHDA, CDR2 SQIVND (reference sequence). This CDR3 has 14 amino acids. The V end lost 6 bases, the J end lost 5 bases, and 16 bases lay between the germline ends. The chain's CDR3 is CASSLSRDWETQYF. The CDR3 region has the DNA TGTGCCAGTAGCCTCTCCCGGGACTGGGAGACCCAGTACTTC. Full variable domain (missing parts from reference TRBV19 and TRBJ2-5): DGGITQSPKYLFRKEGQNVTLSCEQNLNHDAMYWYRQDPGQGLRLIYYSQIVNDFQKGDIAEGYSVSREKKESFPLTVTSAQKNPTAFYLCASSLSRDWETQYFGPGTRLLVL.

This rearrangement joins TRBV12-3 or TRBV12-4 to TRBJ1-2; no clear D. This CDR3 is 12 amino acids long. Trimming left V 8 bases short and J 0 bases short, with 7 bases between. The CDR3 is CASGQSNYGYTF. The CDR3 DNA sequence: TGTGCCAGCGGCCAGTCTAACTATGGCTACACCTTC.

As to this clone: Other DNA sequences within the sample encode an identical CDR3. V is TRBV19 and J is TRBJ1-1; D remains unclear. V lost 8 bases and J 2 bases, leaving 12 bases between the germline ends. Germline loops: CDR1 LNHDA, CDR2 SQIVND (reference sequence). The CDR3 is 13 amino acids. The CDR3 sequence is CASRRSGNTEAFF. The CDR3 DNA sequence: TGTGCCAGTCGCAGATCGGGAAACACTGAAGCTTTCTTT.

J is TRBJ2-3 and V is TRBV2, with D hard to call. The V gene's germline CDR1 is SNHLY and CDR2 FYNNEI. Trimming pared 4 bases from V and 2 bases from J, leaving 4 bases between. The CDR3 runs to 12 residues. CDR3: CASSVYTDTQYF. In DNA, the CDR3 is TGTGCCAGCAGTGTTTACACAGATACGCAGTATTTT.

The V and J genes are TRBV7-3 and TRBJ2-3; 12 bases agree with TRBD2. Looked up from germline, CDR1 is SGHTA and CDR2 is FQGTGA. The CDR3 has 15 amino acids. V shed 5 bases, J shed 5 bases, and the junction held 5 bases outside the gene matches. CDR3 bases: TGTGCCAGCAGCAGACTAGCGGGAGAGGTAGATACGCAGTATTTT. The encoded protein is CASSRLAGEVDTQYF.

This sequence joins TRBV6-6 and TRBJ2-2; 11 nucleotides agree with TRBD2. Germline CDR1 reads MNHNY; CDR2 reads SVGAGI (reference sequence). There are 15 residues in the CDR3. The junction had 3 bases not matched to a gene; V was cut back by 2 bases and J by 7 bases. CDR3 residues: CASSYGLAGNGELFF. The CDR3 DNA is TGTGCCAGCAGTTACGGACTAGCGGGTAACGGGGAGCTGTTTTTT.